Below, one T cell receptor (beta chain) is given with its context. Some clones are missing from TCRdb's copy, which holds only in-frame ones; the method was immunoSEQ multiplex PCR. The table lists around 200,000 clones, under 85% of them singletons. These data originate in a study of blood T cell repertoires in COVID-19. Per germline, CDR1 SNHLY and CDR2 FYNNEI. The junction had 7 bases not matched to a gene; V was cut back by 6 bases and J by 7 bases. CDR3 length: 14 residues. The specimen sequenced was peripheral blood. This clonotype was sampled from a human donor in a cohort sampled during active COVID-19. V is TRBV2 and J is TRBJ2-7; 12 nucleotides match TRBD2. The CDR3 region has the DNA TGTGCCAGCAGCCGGACTAGCGGGGTCCGTGAGCAGTACTTC. Translation gives CASSRTSGVREQYF.